One and the same sample provided the 3 T cell receptor beta chains below, sequenced in a study of STAT3 mutations in large granular lymphocyte leukemia (dated by TCRdb to between 2018 and 2020). These receptors have no known antigen. Study-wide conclusions, independent of this receptor: At least one immunodominant TCRbeta clonotype was identified in every T-LGLL patient, and multiple immunodominant subclonotypes were identified in about half of the T-LGLL patients.

Library method: the immunoSEQ multiplex PCR assay. The table comes from immuneACCESS by way of TCRdb, which keeps in-frame sequences with V and J called. Part of the clones is missing from these tables; in studies checked, under half for an unresolved V gene and the rest for unknown reasons. The sample data list about 4,300 clones, and 62% of these were observed just once. Together, the top ten hold roughly 35% of the sample. Sample: PBMCs. These TCRs come from a human donor with T large granular lymphocyte leukemia. Some clones in this sample may be carry-over from other donors' samples.

This clone was seen only a few times. The chain couples TRBV5-4 to TRBJ1-6; 9 bases are a match to TRBD1. The CDR3 loop spans 15 amino acids. Looked up from germline, CDR1 is SGHNT and CDR2 is YYREEE (reference sequence). V lost 4 bases to trimming and J lost 6 bases; unmatched junction nucleotides: 5. The CDR3 reads CASSIDRGSNSPLHF. CDR3 in DNA: TGTGCCAGCAGCATCGACAGGGGGTCTAATTCACCCCTCCACTTT.

V usage is TRBV5-6 and J usage is TRBJ1-6, with unresolved D. This CDR3 has 14 amino acids. The ends were cut back, 2 bases at V and 7 bases at J, with 10 bases in the middle. The germline gives CDR1 SGHDT, CDR2 YYEEEE. Here the CDR3 DNA reads TGTGCCAGCAGCTTTTCGGGGATGAATTCACCCCTCCACTTT. It is translated as CASSFSGMNSPLHF.

Regarding this clone: At one of its ends the junction is not consistent with the germline gene, which may arise from a read error. The rearrangement uses TRBV7-3 and TRBJ2-7; 9 nucleotides match TRBD1. The germline V gene encodes CDR1 SGHTA and CDR2 FQGTGA. The CDR3 has 14 residues. The CDR3 region has the DNA TGTGCCAGCAGCGTAACACAGGGGGCAGCGGAACAGTACTTC. Translated, it gives CASSVTQGAAEQYF.